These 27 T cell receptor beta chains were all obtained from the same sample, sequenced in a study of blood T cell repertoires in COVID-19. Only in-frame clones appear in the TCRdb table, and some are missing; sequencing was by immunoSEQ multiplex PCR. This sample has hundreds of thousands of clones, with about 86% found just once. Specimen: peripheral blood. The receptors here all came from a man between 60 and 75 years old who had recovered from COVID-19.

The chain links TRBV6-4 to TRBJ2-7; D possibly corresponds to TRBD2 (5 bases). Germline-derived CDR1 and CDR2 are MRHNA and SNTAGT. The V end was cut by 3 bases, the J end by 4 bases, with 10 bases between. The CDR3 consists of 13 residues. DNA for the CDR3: TGTGCCAGCAGTGAAATTCCGGGATACGAGCAGTACTTC. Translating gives CASSEIPGYEQYF.

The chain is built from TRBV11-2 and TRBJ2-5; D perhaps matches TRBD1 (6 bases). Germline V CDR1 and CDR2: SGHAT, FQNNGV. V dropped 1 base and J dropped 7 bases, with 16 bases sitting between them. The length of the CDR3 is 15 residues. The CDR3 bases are TGTGCCAGCAGCTTAGCAGTCCTTGACAGGCCGACCCAGTACTTC. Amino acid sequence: CASSLAVLDRPTQYF.

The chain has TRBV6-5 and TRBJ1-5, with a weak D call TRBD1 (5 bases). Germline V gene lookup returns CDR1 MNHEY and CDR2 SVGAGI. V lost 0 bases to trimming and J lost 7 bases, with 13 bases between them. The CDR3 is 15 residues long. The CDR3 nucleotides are TGTGCCAGCAGTTACTCGTTGCAGGGCACCCAGCCCCAGCATTTT. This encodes CASSYSLQGTQPQHF.

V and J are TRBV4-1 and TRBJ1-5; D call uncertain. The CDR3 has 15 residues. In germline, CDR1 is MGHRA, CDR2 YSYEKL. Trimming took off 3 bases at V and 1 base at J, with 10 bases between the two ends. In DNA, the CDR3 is TGCGCCAGCAGCCAGCACGCGGGGAGCAATCAGCCCCAGCATTTT. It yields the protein CASSQHAGSNQPQHF.

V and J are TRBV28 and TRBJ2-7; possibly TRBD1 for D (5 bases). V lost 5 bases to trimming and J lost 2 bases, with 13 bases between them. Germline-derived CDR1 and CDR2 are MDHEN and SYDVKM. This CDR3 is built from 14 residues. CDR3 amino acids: CASSTSGFPYEQYF. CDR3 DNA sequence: TGTGCCAGCAGTACTTCAGGGTTCCCCTACGAGCAGTACTTC.

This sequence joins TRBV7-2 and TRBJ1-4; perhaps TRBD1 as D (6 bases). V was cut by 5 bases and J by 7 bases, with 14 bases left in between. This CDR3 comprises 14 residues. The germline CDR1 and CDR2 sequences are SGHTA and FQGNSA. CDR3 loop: CASSQGGGIEKLFF. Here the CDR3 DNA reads TGTGCCAGCAGCCAGGGAGGGGGGATTGAAAAACTGTTTTTT.

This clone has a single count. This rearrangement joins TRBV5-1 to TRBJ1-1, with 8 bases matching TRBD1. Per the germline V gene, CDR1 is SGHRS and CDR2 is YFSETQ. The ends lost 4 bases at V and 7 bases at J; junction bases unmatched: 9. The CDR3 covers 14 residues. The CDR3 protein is CASSQTGAVREAFF. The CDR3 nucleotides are TGCGCCAGCAGCCAGACAGGGGCCGTTCGTGAAGCTTTCTTT.

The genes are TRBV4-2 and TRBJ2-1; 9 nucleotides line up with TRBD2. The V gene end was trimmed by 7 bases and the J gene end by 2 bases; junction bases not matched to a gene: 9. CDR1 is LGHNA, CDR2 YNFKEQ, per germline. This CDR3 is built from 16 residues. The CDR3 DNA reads TGTGCCAGCACCGGGGGCGGGAGGGAGACCTACAATGAGCAGTTCTTC. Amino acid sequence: CASTGGGRETYNEQFF.

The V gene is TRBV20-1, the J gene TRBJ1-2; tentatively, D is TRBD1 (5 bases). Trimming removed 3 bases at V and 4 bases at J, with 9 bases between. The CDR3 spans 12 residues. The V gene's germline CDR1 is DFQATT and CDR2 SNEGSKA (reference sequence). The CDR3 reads CSASTGGYGYTF. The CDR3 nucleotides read TGCAGTGCTAGTACCGGGGGCTATGGCTACACCTTC.

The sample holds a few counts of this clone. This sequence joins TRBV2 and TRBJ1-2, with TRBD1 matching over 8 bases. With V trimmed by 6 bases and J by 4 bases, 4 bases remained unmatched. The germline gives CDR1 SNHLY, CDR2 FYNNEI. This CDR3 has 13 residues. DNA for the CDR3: TGTGCCAGCAGGGACAGGGAAATCTATGGCTACACCTTC. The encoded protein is CASRDREIYGYTF.

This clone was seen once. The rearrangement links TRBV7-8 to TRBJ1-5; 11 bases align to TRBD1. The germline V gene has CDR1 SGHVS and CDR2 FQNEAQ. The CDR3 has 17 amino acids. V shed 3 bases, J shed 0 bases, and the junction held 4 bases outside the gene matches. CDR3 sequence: CASSLGQGVLSNQPQHF. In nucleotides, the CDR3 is TGTGCCAGCAGCTTGGGACAGGGGGTCCTTAGCAATCAGCCCCAGCATTTT.

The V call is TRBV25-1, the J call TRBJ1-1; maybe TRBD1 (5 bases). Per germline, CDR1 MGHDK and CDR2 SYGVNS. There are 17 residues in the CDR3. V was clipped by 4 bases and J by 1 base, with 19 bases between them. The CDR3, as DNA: TGTGCCAGCAGTGGAACGAATGTCGGGGGACGGAACACTGAAGCTTTCTTT. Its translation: CASSGTNVGGRNTEAFF.

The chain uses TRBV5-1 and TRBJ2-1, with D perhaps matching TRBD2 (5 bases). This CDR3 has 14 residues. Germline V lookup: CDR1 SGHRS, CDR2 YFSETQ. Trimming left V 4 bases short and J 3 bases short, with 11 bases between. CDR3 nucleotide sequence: TGCGCCAGCAGCACCCTTGGGAGCTACAATGAGCAGTTCTTC. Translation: CASSTLGSYNEQFF. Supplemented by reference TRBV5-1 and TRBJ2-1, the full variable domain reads KAGVTQTPRYLIKTRGQQVTLSCSPISGHRSVSWYQQTPGQGLQFLFEYFSETQRNKGNFPGRFSGRQFSNSRSEMNVSTLELGDSALYLCASSTLGSYNEQFFGPGTRLTVL.

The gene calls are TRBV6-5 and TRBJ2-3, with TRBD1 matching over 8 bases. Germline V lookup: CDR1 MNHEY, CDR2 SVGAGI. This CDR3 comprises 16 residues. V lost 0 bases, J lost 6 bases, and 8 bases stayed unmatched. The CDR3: CASSYSSGQGRDTQYF. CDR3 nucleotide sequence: TGTGCCAGCAGTTACTCGAGCGGACAGGGTAGGGATACGCAGTATTTT.

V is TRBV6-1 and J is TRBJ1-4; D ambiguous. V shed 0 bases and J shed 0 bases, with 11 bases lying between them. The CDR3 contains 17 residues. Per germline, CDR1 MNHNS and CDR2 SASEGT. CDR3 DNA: TGTGCCAGCAGTGAAGCGGGCAGATCCACAACTAATGAAAAACTGTTTTTT. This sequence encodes CASSEAGRSTTNEKLFF.

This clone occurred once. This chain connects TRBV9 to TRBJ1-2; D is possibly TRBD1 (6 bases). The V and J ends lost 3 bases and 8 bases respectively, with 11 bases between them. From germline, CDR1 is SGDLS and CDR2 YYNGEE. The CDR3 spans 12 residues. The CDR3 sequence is CASSDNRDGYTF. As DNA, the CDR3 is TGTGCCAGCAGCGACAACAGGGACGGCTACACCTTC.

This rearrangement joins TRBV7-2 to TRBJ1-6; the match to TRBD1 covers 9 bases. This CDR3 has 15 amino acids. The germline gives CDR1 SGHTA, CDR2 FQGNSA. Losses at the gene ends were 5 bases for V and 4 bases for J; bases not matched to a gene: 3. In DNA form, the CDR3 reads TGTGCCAGCAGCACGGGACAGGGATATAATTCACCCCTCCACTTT. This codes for CASSTGQGYNSPLHF.

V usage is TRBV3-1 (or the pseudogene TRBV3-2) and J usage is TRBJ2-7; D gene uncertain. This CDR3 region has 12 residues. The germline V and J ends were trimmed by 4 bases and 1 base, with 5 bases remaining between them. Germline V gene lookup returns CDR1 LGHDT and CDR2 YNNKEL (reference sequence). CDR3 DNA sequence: TGTGCCAGCAGCCTACTGTCCTACGAGCAGTACTTC. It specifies CASSLLSYEQYF.

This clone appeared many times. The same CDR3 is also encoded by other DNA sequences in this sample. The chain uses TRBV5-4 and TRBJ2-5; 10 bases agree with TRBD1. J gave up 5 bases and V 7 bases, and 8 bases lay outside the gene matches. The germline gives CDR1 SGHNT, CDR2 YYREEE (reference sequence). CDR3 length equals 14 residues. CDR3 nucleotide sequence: TGTGCCAGCTCAAGACAGGGGGCAGAGGAGACCCAGTACTTC. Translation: CASSRQGAEETQYF.

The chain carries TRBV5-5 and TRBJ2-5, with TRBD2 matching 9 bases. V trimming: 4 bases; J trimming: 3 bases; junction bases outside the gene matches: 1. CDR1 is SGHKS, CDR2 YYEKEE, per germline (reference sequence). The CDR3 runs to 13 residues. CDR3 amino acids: CASSRGGEETQYF. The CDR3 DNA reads TGTGCCAGCAGCCGCGGGGGGGAAGAGACCCAGTACTTC.

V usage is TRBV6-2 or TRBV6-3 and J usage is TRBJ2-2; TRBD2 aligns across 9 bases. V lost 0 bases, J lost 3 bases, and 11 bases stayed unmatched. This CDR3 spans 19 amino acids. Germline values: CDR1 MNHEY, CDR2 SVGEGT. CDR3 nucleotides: TGTGCCAGCAGTTACTCGACCCTACGGCGGGGGGGTTACACCGGGGAGCTGTTTTTT. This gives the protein CASSYSTLRRGGYTGELFF.

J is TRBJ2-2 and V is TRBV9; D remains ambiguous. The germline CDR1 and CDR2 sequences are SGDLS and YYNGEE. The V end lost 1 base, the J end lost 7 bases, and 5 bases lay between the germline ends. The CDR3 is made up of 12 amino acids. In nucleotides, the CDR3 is TGTGCCAGCAGCGTATACGGCGGGGAGCTGTTTTTT. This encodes CASSVYGGELFF. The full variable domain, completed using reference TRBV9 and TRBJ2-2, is DSGVTQTPKHLITATGQRVTLRCSPRSGDLSVYWYQQSLDQGLQFLIQYYNGEERAKGNILERFSAQQFPDLHSELNLSSLELGDSALYFCASSVYGGELFFGEGSRLTVL.

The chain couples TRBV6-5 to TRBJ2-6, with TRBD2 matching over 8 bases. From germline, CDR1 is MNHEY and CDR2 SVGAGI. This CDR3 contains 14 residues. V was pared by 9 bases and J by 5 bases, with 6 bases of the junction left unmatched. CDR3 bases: TGTGCCAGTACCCAGCGGGAGAGGGCCAACGTCCTGACTTTC. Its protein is CASTQRERANVLTF.

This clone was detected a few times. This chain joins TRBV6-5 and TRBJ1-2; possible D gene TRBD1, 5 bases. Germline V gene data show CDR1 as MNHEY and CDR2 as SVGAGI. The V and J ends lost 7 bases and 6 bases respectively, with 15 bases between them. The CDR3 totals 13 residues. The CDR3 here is CASTSTEPDGYTF. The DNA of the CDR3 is TGTGCCAGCACCTCGACAGAACCGGATGGCTACACCTTC.

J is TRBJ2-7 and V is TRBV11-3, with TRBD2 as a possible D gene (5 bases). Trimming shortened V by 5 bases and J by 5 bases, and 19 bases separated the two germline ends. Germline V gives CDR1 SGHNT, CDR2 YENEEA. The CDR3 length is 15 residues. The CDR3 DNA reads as TGTGCCAGCAGCCCCGGACTGGCGGAAATCCACGAGCAGTACTTC. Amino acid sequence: CASSPGLAEIHEQYF.

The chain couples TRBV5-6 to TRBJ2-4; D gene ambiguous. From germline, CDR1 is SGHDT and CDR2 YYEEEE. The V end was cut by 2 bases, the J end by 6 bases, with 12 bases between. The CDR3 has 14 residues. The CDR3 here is CASSLGTVGNIQYF. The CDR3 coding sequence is TGTGCCAGCAGCTTAGGAACAGTTGGAAACATTCAGTACTTC.

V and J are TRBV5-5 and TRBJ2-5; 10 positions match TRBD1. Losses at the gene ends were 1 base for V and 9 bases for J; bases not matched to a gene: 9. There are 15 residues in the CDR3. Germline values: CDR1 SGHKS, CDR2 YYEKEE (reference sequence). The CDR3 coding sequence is TGTGCCAGCAGCTTGAGTGTTGGACAGGGGGAGGCCCAGTACTTC. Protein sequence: CASSLSVGQGEAQYF.